This T cell receptor (beta chain) was sequenced during a study of T cells after yellow fever vaccination. General study results and limits: Re-detected after boosting: most primary clones, more than 95% of CD4 and over 80% of CD8. Though weaker, the secondary response peaked faster, on day 5 versus 15.

This clonotype was seen ten or more times. Its matching antigen is unknown. The V and J ends lost 3 bases and 0 bases respectively, with 7 bases between them. The CDR3 spans 14 residues. Germline values: CDR1 ENHRY, CDR2 SYGVKD. Production of TCR cDNA was by 5'RACE template switching, which also added a universal primer site and UMIs. TCRdb reprocessed the 5' RACE reads via MiXCR and lists one record per CDR3 protein. The sample holds hundreds of thousands of distinct CDR3 sequences, roughly 3.5% seen once. This chain connects TRBV10-3 to TRBJ2-3; D is ambiguous. The receptor was derived from a man in his late teens or twenties who received the YFV17D yellow fever vaccine. The starting material was PBMCs, obtained on the day of the yellow fever booster vaccination. CDR3 protein: CAISEFRSTDTQYF. In DNA, the CDR3 is TGTGCCATCAGTGAATTTCGGAGCACAGATACGCAGTATTTT.